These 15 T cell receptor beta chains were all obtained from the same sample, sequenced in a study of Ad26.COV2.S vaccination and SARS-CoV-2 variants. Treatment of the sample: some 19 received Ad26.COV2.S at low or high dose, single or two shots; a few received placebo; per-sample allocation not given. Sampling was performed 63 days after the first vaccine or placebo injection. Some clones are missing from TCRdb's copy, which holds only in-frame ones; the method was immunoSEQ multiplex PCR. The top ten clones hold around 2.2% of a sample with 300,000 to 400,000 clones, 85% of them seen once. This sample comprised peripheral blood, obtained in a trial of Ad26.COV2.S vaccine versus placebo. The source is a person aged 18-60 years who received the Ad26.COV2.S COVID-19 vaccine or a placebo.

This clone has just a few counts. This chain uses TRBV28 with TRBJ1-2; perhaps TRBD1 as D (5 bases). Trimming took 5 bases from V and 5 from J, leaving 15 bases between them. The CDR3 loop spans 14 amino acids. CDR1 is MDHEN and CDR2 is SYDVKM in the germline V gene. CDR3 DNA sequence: TGTGCCAGCAGTCCTTACTGGGGCCAGTATGGCTACACCTTC. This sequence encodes CASSPYWGQYGYTF.

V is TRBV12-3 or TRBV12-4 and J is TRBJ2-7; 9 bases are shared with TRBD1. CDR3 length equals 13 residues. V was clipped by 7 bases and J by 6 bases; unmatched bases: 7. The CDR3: CASNLGQGAEQYF. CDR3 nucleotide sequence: TGTGCCAGCAATCTGGGACAGGGAGCCGAGCAGTACTTC.

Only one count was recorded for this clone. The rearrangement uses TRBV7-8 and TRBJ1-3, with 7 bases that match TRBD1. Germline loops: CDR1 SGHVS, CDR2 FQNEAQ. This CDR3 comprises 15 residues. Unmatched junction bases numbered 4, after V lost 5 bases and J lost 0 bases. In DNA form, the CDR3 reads TGTGCCAGCAGCATCCCAGGGGGCTCTGGAAACACCATATATTTT. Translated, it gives CASSIPGGSGNTIYF.

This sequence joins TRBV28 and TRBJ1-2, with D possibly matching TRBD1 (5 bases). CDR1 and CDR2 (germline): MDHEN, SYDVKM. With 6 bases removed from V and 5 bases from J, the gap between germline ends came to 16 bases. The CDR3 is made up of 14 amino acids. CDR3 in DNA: TGTGCCAGCAGGGTGGGGCGCGCCCCTTATGGCTACACCTTC. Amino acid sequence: CASRVGRAPYGYTF.

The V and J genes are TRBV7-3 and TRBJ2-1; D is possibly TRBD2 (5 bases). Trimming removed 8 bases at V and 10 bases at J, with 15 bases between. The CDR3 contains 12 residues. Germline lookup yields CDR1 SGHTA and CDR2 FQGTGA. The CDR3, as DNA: TGTGCCAGCGGATCCGGGAACTCGGAGCAGTTCTTC. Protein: CASGSGNSEQFF.

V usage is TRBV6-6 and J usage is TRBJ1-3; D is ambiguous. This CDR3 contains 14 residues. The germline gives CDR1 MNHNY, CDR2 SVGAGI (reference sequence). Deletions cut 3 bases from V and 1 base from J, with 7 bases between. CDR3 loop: CASSYGRSGNTIYF. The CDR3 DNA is TGTGCCAGCAGTTATGGACGGTCTGGAAACACCATATATTTT.

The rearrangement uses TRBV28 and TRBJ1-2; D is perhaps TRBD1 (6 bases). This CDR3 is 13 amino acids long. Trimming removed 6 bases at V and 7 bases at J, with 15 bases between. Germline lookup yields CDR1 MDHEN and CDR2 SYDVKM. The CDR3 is CASRAYTGLGYTF. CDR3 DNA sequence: TGTGCCAGCAGGGCTTATACAGGGCTTGGCTACACCTTC.

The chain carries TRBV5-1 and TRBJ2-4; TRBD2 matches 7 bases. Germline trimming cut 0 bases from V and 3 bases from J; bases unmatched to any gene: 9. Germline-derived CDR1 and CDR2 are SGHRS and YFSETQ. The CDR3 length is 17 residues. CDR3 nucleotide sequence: TGCGCCAGCAGCTTGGTCGGGGGGACCAGCATCAAAAACATTCAGTACTTC. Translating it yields CASSLVGGTSIKNIQYF.

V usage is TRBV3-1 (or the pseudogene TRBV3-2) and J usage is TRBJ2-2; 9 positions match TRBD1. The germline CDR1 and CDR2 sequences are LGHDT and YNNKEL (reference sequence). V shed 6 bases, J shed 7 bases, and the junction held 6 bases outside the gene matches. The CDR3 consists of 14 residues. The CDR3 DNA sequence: TGTGCCAGCAGGGGACAGGGCCTGGGCGGGGAGCTGTTTTTT. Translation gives CASRGQGLGGELFF.

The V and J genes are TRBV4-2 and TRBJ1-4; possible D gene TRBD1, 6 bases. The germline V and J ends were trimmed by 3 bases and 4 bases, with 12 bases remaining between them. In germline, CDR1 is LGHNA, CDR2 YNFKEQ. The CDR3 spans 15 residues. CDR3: CASSHEDRDNEKLFF. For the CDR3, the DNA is TGTGCCAGCAGCCATGAGGACAGAGATAATGAAAAACTGTTTTTT.

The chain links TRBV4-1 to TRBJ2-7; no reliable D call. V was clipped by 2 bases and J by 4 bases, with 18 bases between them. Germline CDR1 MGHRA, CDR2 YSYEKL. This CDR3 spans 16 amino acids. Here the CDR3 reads CASSQPTTAARYEQYF. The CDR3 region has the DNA TGCGCCAGCAGCCAACCAACGACGGCCGCTCGATACGAGCAGTACTTC.

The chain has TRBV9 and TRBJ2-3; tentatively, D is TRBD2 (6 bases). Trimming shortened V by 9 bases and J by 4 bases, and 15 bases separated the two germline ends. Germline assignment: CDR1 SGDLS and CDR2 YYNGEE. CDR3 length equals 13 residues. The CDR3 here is CATGRGESDTQYF. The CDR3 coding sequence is TGTGCCACGGGACGCGGGGAATCAGATACGCAGTATTTT.

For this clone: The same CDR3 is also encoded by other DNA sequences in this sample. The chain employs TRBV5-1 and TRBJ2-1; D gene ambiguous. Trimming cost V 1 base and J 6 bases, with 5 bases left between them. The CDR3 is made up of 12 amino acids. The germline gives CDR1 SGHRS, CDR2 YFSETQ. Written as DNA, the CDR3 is TGCGCCAGCAGCTTGCCTAGCAATGAGCAGTTCTTC. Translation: CASSLPSNEQFF.

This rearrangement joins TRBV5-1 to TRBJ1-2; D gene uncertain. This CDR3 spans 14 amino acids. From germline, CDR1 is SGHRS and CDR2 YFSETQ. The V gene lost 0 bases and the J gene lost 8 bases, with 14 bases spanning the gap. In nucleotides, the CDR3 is TGCGCCAGCAGCTTGGGGGCCGACCTATCCGGCTACACCTTC. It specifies CASSLGADLSGYTF.

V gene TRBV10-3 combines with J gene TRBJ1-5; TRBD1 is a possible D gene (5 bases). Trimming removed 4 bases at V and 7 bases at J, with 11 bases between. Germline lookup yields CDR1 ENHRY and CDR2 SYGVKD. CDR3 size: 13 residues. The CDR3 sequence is CAISAGTGQPQHF. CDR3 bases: TGTGCCATCAGTGCAGGGACCGGCCAGCCCCAGCATTTT.